This T cell receptor (beta chain) was profiled in a study of blood T cell repertoires in COVID-19. CDR3 length: 14 residues. CDR1 is LNHNV and CDR2 is YYDKDF in the germline V gene (reference sequence). Deletions cut 0 bases from V and 6 bases from J, with 8 bases between. Produced via immunoSEQ multiplex PCR; TCRdb's table is partial and in-frame only. Seen here are 250,000 to 300,000 clones, 65% to 90% observed once, and the top ten hold 13%. The rearrangement links TRBV15 to TRBJ1-4, with D hard to call. This receptor was identified in a woman in her 70s with COVID-19, enrolled during active disease. Sequenced: peripheral blood. CDR3 loop: CATSRDGGYEKLFF. CDR3 nucleotides: TGTGCCACCAGCAGAGACGGAGGTTATGAAAAACTGTTTTTT.